The 10 T cell receptor beta chains below come from one sample, sequenced in a study of T-cell reconstitution after alpha-beta-depleted transplantation in children. Unique molecular identifiers were built into the TCRbeta library. TCRdb itself ran the PCR reads through MiXCR, one entry per CDR3 protein. The sample yields hundreds of thousands of distinct CDR3 sequences, 13% seen once. Sequences were derived from PBMCs, mostly from graft donor cells, sampled 360 days after TCRalphabeta/CD19-depleted stem cell transplant. Source of these receptors: a male patient younger than 18 who had a stem cell transplant for acute myeloid leukemia, so the T cells may come from the graft donor.

This chain uses TRBV27 with TRBJ2-2; tentatively, D is TRBD1 or TRBD2 (5 bases each). Trimming took 7 bases from V and 2 from J, leaving 11 bases between them. This CDR3 comprises 14 residues. Germline V gene data show CDR1 as MNHEY and CDR2 as SMNVEV (reference sequence). CDR3 in DNA: TGTGCCAGCAAGACGGGACGCAACACCGGGGAGCTGTTTTTT. It codes for CASKTGRNTGELFF.

This rearrangement joins TRBV5-1 to TRBJ2-1, with 11 bases lining up with TRBD2. After removal of 4 bases from V and 6 bases from J, the junction contained 12 bases not matched to a gene. The CDR3 is made up of 17 amino acids. Germline loops: CDR1 SGHRS, CDR2 YFSETQ. CDR3 in amino acids: CASSMGLGLAVSNEQFF. As DNA, the CDR3 is TGCGCCAGCAGCATGGGACTGGGACTAGCGGTGTCCAATGAGCAGTTCTTC.

This clonotype was seen repeatedly, ten times or more. CDR3: CASSLPILTDTQYF. DNA of the CDR3: TGTGCCAGCAGTTTGCCGATTCTCACAGATACGCAGTATTTT. The chain couples TRBV28 to TRBJ2-3; D not resolved. V was cut by 3 bases and J by 2 bases, with 9 bases left in between. This CDR3 comprises 14 residues. Germline V gene lookup returns CDR1 MDHEN and CDR2 SYDVKM.

This clonotype is a singleton in its sample. This sequence joins TRBV30 and TRBJ1-5, with TRBD1 identical over 8 bases. The CDR3 totals 13 residues. The germline V gene has CDR1 GTSNPN and CDR2 SVGIG (reference sequence). J lost 7 bases, V lost 3 bases, and 5 bases had no gene match. CDR3 DNA: TGTGCCTGGAGGATCGGACAGGGCCAGCCCCAGCATTTT. Protein product: CAWRIGQGQPQHF.

The sample holds a few counts of this clonotype. V is TRBV12-3 or TRBV12-4 and J is TRBJ2-7; D is undetermined. The length of the CDR3 is 12 residues. Between the trimmed V and J ends, which lost 5 bases and 7 bases, there was a span of 12 bases. The CDR3 sequence is CASSPLQWEQYF. CDR3 DNA sequence: TGTGCCAGCAGTCCCTTGCAATGGGAGCAGTACTTC.

This clonotype was recorded a few times. The chain recombines TRBV6-2 or TRBV6-3 with TRBJ2-3; D is uncertain. The CDR3 contains 15 residues. Germline V CDR1 and CDR2: MNHEY, SVGEGT. The V and J ends lost 1 base and 6 bases respectively, with 14 bases between them. This CDR3 reads CASSYFTWGIDTQYF. In nucleotides, the CDR3 is TGTGCCAGCAGTTACTTTACATGGGGAATCGATACGCAGTATTTT.

The rearrangement uses TRBV24-1 and TRBJ2-7; D is unclear. Per germline, CDR1 KGHDR and CDR2 SFDVKD. There are 11 residues in the CDR3. The V end lost 0 bases, the J end lost 7 bases, and 3 bases lay between the germline ends. The chain's CDR3 is CATSDLWEQYF. The CDR3 nucleotides are TGTGCCACCAGTGATTTGTGGGAGCAGTACTTC.

In its sample, this clonotype was seen a few times. This chain joins TRBV6-5 and TRBJ1-3, with 8 bases lining up with TRBD1. The CDR3 loop spans 15 amino acids. V was clipped by 4 bases and J by 3 bases; unmatched bases: 5. Per germline, CDR1 MNHEY and CDR2 SVGAGI. In nucleotides, the CDR3 is TGTGCCAGCAGTTCCAGACAGGGGAATGGAAACACCATATATTTT. Protein product: CASSSRQGNGNTIYF.

This clonotype was observed many times. The gene calls are TRBV20-1 and TRBJ2-5; the match to TRBD1 covers 7 bases. Trimming took 7 bases from V and 4 from J; bases not matched to a gene: 6. Germline-derived CDR1 and CDR2 are DFQATT and SNEGSKA (reference sequence). The CDR3 length is 12 residues. CDR3 sequence reads: CSEGQAVETQYF. For the CDR3, the DNA is TGCAGTGAAGGACAGGCGGTAGAGACCCAGTACTTC.

This clonotype was recorded a few times. The V and J genes are TRBV7-6 and TRBJ2-1, with TRBD2 identical over 7 bases. J lost 1 base, V lost 1 base, and 4 bases had no gene match. The CDR3 consists of 16 residues. Germline V gene data show CDR1 as SGHVS and CDR2 as FNYEAQ. This CDR3 is CASSLDARESYNEQFF. The CDR3 DNA is TGTGCCAGCAGCTTAGATGCGCGGGAGTCCTACAATGAGCAGTTCTTC.